The 19 T cell receptor beta chains below all came from one sample that was sequenced in a study of blood T cell repertoires in COVID-19. TCRdb's table, derived via immunoSEQ multiplex PCR, lists solely in-frame clones and lacks some. The sample has over 55,000 clones, about nine tenths seen once. Source material: peripheral blood. These receptors all stem from an elderly woman with COVID-19, enrolled during active disease.

The V gene is TRBV14, the J gene TRBJ2-3; 8 bases are a match to TRBD1. The length of the CDR3 is 17 residues. Trimming took 0 bases from V and 0 from J; bases not matched to a gene: 5. CDR1 and CDR2 from the germline V gene are SGHDN and FVKESK. The CDR3 sequence: CASSQDLTGASTDTQYF. CDR3 in DNA: TGTGCCAGCAGCCAAGACCTGACAGGGGCAAGCACAGATACGCAGTATTTT.

This clone appeared a few times. V and J are TRBV5-4 and TRBJ2-2; 9 bases map to TRBD1. Trimming cost V 5 bases and J 7 bases; bases outside gene matches: 9. This CDR3 has 15 residues. CDR1 is SGHNT and CDR2 is YYREEE in the germline V gene (reference sequence). The CDR3 coding sequence is TGTGCCAGCAGTTCCTCGGGACAGGGAAACGGGGAGCTGTTTTTT. Encoded protein: CASSSSGQGNGELFF. Combining the CDR3 with reference TRBV5-4 and TRBJ2-2 gives the whole variable domain ETGVTQSPTHLIKTRGQQVTLRCSSQSGHNTVSWYQQALGQGPQFIFQYYREEENGRGNFPPRFSGLQFPNYSSELNVNALELDDSALYLCASSSSGQGNGELFFGEGSRLTVL.

The rearrangement joins TRBV7-2 to TRBJ1-2, with TRBD1 matching 7 bases. V lost 1 base, J lost 4 bases, and 6 bases stayed unmatched. The germline V gene has CDR1 SGHTA and CDR2 FQGNSA. The CDR3 runs to 15 residues. The CDR3 bases are TGTGCCAGCAGCTTAGTCTGGCAGGGGGGCTATGGCTACACCTTC. Translation gives CASSLVWQGGYGYTF. The variable domain in full, with the rest retrieved from reference TRBV7-2 and TRBJ1-2, is GAGVSQSPSNKVTEKGKDVELRCDPISGHTALYWYRQSLGQGLEFLIYFQGNSAPDKSGLPSDRFSAERTGGSVSTLTIQRTQQEDSAVYLCASSLVWQGGYGYTFGSGTRLTVV.

The J gene is TRBJ1-1, the V gene TRBV5-1; D may be TRBD1 (6 bases). Trimming removed 0 bases at V and 1 base at J, with 10 bases between. Germline loops: CDR1 SGHRS, CDR2 YFSETQ. This CDR3 spans 15 amino acids. This CDR3 reads CASSLDGGQNTEAFF. The DNA of the CDR3 is TGCGCCAGCAGCTTGGATGGGGGACAGAACACTGAAGCTTTCTTT.

With regard to this clone: The same CDR3 can be traced to other DNA sequences in this sample. This sequence joins TRBV27 and TRBJ1-3; 7 bases map to TRBD1. The V segment lost 6 bases and the J segment 1 base; nucleotides outside the gene matches: 6. Germline CDR1 and CDR2: MNHEY and SMNVEV (reference sequence). This CDR3 is 15 amino acids long. The CDR3 nucleotides are TGTGCCAGCAGCCGAGGGGGCTCATCTGGAAACACCATATATTTT. Protein product: CASSRGGSSGNTIYF.

The CDR3 here is CASSFERGLSTDTQYF. The CDR3 coding sequence is TGCGCCAGCAGCTTTGAGCGGGGGTTAAGCACAGATACGCAGTATTTT. This sequence joins TRBV5-1 and TRBJ2-3; TRBD2 aligns across 8 bases. Trimming at V came to 2 bases and at J to 0 bases, leaving 5 bases not matched to a gene. Per germline, CDR1 SGHRS and CDR2 YFSETQ. The CDR3 is made up of 16 amino acids.

The chain employs TRBV9 and TRBJ1-2; 9 nucleotides agree with TRBD1. CDR1 is SGDLS, CDR2 YYNGEE, per germline. V trimming: 3 bases; J trimming: 7 bases; junction bases outside the gene matches: 10. This CDR3 has 15 residues. In nucleotides, the CDR3 is TGTGCCAGCAGCGGCGGGACAGGGAAGGAGGGTGGCTACACCTTC. This encodes CASSGGTGKEGGYTF.

V usage is TRBV4-2 and J usage is TRBJ1-6; TRBD1 might be the D (6 bases). Trimming removed 1 base from V and 6 bases from J, with 13 bases in between. Germline V CDR1 and CDR2: LGHNA, YNFKEQ. CDR3 length equals 16 residues. CDR3 sequence (DNA): TGTGCCAGCAGCCAAGTAACAGGACAGATTAATTCACCCCTCCACTTT. Encoded protein: CASSQVTGQINSPLHF.

This rearrangement joins TRBV7-2 to TRBJ2-7, with TRBD1 identical over 8 bases. Trimming cost V 0 bases and J 7 bases; bases outside gene matches: 11. CDR3 length equals 16 residues. The V gene's germline CDR1 is SGHTA and CDR2 FQGNSA. For the CDR3, the DNA is TGTGCCAGCAGCTTAGCGGGGACGCAGGGGGCGGGAGAGCAGTACTTC. Its translation: CASSLAGTQGAGEQYF.

Only a few counts were recorded for this clone. This chain connects TRBV13 to TRBJ2-3; D perhaps matches TRBD1 (6 bases). Trimming pared 5 bases from V and 2 bases from J, leaving 20 bases between. The CDR3 is 17 amino acids. CDR1 and CDR2 from the germline V gene are PRHDT and FYEKMQ (reference sequence). CDR3 in amino acids: CASSPSPGTSPTDTQYF. DNA of the CDR3: TGTGCCAGCAGCCCCAGTCCCGGGACATCCCCCACAGATACGCAGTATTTT.

The chain has TRBV7-3 and TRBJ2-1, with D hard to call. This CDR3 region has 11 residues. Trimming left V 4 bases short and J 6 bases short, with 4 bases between. Germline assignment: CDR1 SGHTA and CDR2 FQGTGA. The CDR3 DNA sequence: TGTGCCAGCAGCTCCGGCAATGAGCAGTTCTTC. Its translation is CASSSGNEQFF.

This clone was detected once. The chain links TRBV6-5 to TRBJ1-2, with 9 bases lining up with TRBD1. The length of the CDR3 is 13 residues. Germline CDR1 reads MNHEY; CDR2 reads SVGAGI. The J segment lost 7 bases and the V segment lost 0 bases, leaving 0 bases of the junction unmatched. The CDR3 here is CASSYSTGGGYTF. The CDR3 coding sequence is TGTGCCAGCAGTTACTCGACAGGGGGTGGCTACACCTTC.

This clone was observed a handful of times. The rearrangement uses TRBV3-1 (or the pseudogene TRBV3-2) and TRBJ1-2, with D possibly matching TRBD1 (5 bases). From germline, CDR1 is LGHDT and CDR2 YNNKEL (reference sequence). There are 15 residues in the CDR3. The V end lost 4 bases, the J end lost 1 base, and 13 bases lay between the germline ends. Written as DNA, the CDR3 is TGTGCCAGCAGCCCTACACAGGTAGTTAACTATGGCTACACCTTC. Protein product: CASSPTQVVNYGYTF.

The V call is TRBV29-1, the J call TRBJ2-3; 7 bases map to TRBD1. The trim removed 4 bases at V and 1 base at J, leaving 5 bases unmatched. The CDR3 covers 14 residues. Germline lookup yields CDR1 SQVTM and CDR2 ANQGSEA. The CDR3 sequence is CSVAPGQGTDTQYF. As DNA, the CDR3 is TGCAGCGTTGCCCCCGGACAGGGCACAGATACGCAGTATTTT.

This CDR3 is CAMAPTTDTQYF. The CDR3 DNA reads TGTGCCATGGCCCCAACCACAGATACGCAGTATTTT. The rearrangement links TRBV10-3 to TRBJ2-3; no reliable D call. Deletions cut 9 bases from V and 2 bases from J, with 9 bases between. Germline V gene data show CDR1 as ENHRY and CDR2 as SYGVKD. CDR3 size: 12 residues.

This clone occurred a few times. The rearrangement links TRBV5-1 to TRBJ2-1, with 8 bases matching TRBD2. In germline, CDR1 is SGHRS, CDR2 YFSETQ. The CDR3 has 16 amino acids. Losses at the gene ends were 1 base for V and 2 bases for J; bases not matched to a gene: 5. The CDR3 region is CASSLNSGGTYNEQFF. The CDR3 bases are TGCGCCAGCAGCTTGAATTCGGGGGGGACCTACAATGAGCAGTTCTTC.

The rearrangement links TRBV6-6 to TRBJ1-1; weak D call: TRBD1 (6 bases). Germline V gene sequence: CDR1 MNHNY, CDR2 SVGAGI (reference sequence). V was clipped by 7 bases and J by 10 bases, with 13 bases between them. This CDR3 region has 11 residues. This CDR3 is CASNPGQGAFF. CDR3 coding DNA: TGTGCCAGCAACCCGGGACAAGGAGCTTTCTTT.

The rearrangement uses TRBV4-1 and TRBJ1-1; 9 bases line up with TRBD1. The CDR3 is 15 amino acids. V shed 0 bases, J shed 3 bases, and the junction held 2 bases outside the gene matches. Germline assignment: CDR1 MGHRA and CDR2 YSYEKL. CDR3: CASSQEQGADTEAFF. CDR3 bases: TGCGCCAGCAGCCAAGAACAGGGGGCTGACACTGAAGCTTTCTTT.

This clone was counted a single time. The rearrangement joins TRBV19 to TRBJ1-5; no definite D call. V lost 7 bases and J 1 base, leaving 11 bases between the germline ends. The CDR3 contains 14 residues. Germline V gene data show CDR1 as LNHDA and CDR2 as SQIVND (reference sequence). The CDR3 coding sequence is TGTGCCAGTACTGGAATCGGGAGCAATCAGCCCCAGCATTTT. Residues: CASTGIGSNQPQHF.